A selection of T cell receptor beta chains follows, all from one sample in a study of T cell changes during pregnancy in multiple sclerosis. Sequencing was performed with immunoSEQ multiplex PCR; in TCRdb, only in-frame clones are kept and a portion is missing. The data contain tens of thousands of clones, 93% of them seen just once; the ten biggest clones take up around 1.9%. Sequencing was performed on peripheral blood, taken in the second trimester of pregnancy. These receptor sequences come from a female donor with multiple sclerosis, enrolled in a pregnancy study. Each CDR3 is given with its conserved first and last residue. A D gene is named only where the DNA matches it firmly.

d_gene,j_gene,v_gene,CDR3nt,CDR3aa
TRBD2,TRBJ2-2,TRBV7-2,TGTGCCAGCAGCTTAACAGCGGGAGGACTCACCGGGGAGCTGTTTTTT,CASSLTAGGLTGELFF
TRBD2,TRBJ2-3,TRBV5-4,TGTGCCAGCAGCGGGGGACTAGCGGGAGGCGAGACTAGCACAGATACGCAGTATTTT,CASSGGLAGGETSTDTQYF
-,TRBJ2-2,TRBV5-6,TGTGCCAGCAGCCTGGTAACCGGGATGTCCGGGGAGCTGTTTTTT,CASSLVTGMSGELFF
-,TRBJ1-2,TRBV7-9,TGTGCCAGCAGCTTAGCAGGGGCGCGTTCATATGGCTACACCTTC,CASSLAGARSYGYTF
TRBD2,TRBJ2-2,TRBV6-5,TGTGCCAGCAGGTGGCTAGCGGGAGTTTCGGGGGAGCTGTTTTTT,CASRWLAGVSGELFF
TRBD1,TRBJ1-1,TRBV7-3,TGTGCCAGCAGCAAACAGGGGAGCACTGAAGCTTTCTTT,CASSKQGSTEAFF
TRBD1,TRBJ2-7,TRBV5-1,TGCGCCAGCAGCTTAACAGGGGGGTACGAGCAGTACTTC,CASSLTGGYEQYF
TRBD1,TRBJ2-5,TRBV11-2,TGTGCCAGCAGCTCCTCGTGGGACAGCATACAAGAGACCCAGTACTTC,CASSSSWDSIQETQYF
TRBD2,TRBJ2-7,TRBV14,TGTGCCAGCAGCCCTACTAGCGGAAACTACGAGCAGTACTTC,CASSPTSGNYEQYF
-,TRBJ2-5,TRBV11-2,TGTGCCAGCAGCTTAGGCCAGGGGGGAGAAGAGACCCAGTACTTC,CASSLGQGGEETQYF
TRBD1,TRBJ2-6,TRBV28,TGTGCCAGCAGTTTATGGGGACAGGGGGGCTCTGGGGCCAACGTCCTGACTTTC,CASSLWGQGGSGANVLTF